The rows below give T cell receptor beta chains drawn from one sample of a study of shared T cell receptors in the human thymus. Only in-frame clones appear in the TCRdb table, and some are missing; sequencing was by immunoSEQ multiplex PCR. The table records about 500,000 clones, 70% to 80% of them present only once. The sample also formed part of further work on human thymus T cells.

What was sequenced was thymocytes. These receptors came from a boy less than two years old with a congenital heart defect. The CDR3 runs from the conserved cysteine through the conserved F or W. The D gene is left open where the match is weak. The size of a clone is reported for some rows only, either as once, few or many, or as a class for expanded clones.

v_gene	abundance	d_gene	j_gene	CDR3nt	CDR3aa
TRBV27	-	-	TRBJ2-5	TGTGCCAGCAGTTTGAGGGGGGGAGAGACCCAGTACTTC	CASSLRGGETQYF
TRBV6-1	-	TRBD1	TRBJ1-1	TGTGCCAGCAGTGAAGACAGGGGAACAACCATGAACACTGAAGCTTTCTTT	CASSEDRGTTMNTEAFF
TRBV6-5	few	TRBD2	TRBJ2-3	TGTGCCAGCAGTTACGGGGTAGCGGGAGGCGGGAATACGCAGTATTTT	CASSYGVAGGGNTQYF
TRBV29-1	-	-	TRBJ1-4	TGCAGCGCTAGAGGTAGTTTGGAAGAAAAACTGTTTTTT	CSARGSLEEKLFF
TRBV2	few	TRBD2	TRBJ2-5	TGTGCCAGCAGTTTGGGAGCGGGAGGGCCGGAGGAGACCCAGTACTTC	CASSLGAGGPEETQYF
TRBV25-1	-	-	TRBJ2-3	TGTGCCAGCAGTGAACAGGGGCGCACAGATACGCAGTATTTT	CASSEQGRTDTQYF
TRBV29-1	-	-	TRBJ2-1	TGCAGCGTTGACTCGGGGAACAATGAGCAGTTCTTC	CSVDSGNNEQFF
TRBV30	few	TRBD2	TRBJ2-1	TGTGCCTGGAGTCTGGTGGGGGGGAGCGAGCAGTTCTTC	CAWSLVGGSEQFF
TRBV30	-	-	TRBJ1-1	TGTGCCTGGAGTGCGACGGGGAACACTGAAGCTTTCTTT	CAWSATGNTEAFF
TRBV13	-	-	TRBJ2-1	TGTGCCAGCAGCTTCCCCGCGGCTGAGCAGTTCTTC	CASSFPAAEQFF
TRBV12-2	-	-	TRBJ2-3	TGTGCAAGTCGCCCGGCGGCGGGCCGCACAGATACGCAGTATTTT	CASRPAAGRTDTQYF
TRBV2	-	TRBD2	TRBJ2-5	TGTGCCAGCAGTGAAGGGACTAGCGGGAAGCAAGAGACCCAGTACTTC	CASSEGTSGKQETQYF
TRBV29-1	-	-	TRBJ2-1	TGCAGCGTTCACAGGGTCTCCTACAATGAGCAGTTCTTC	CSVHRVSYNEQFF
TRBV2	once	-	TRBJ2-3	TGTGCCAGCACCCCTAGCGCAGATACGCAGTATTTT	CASTPSADTQYF
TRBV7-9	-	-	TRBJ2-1	TGTGCCAGCGCGGCAGGGGCTAAGGAGCGGACCCTCTACAATGAGCAGTTCTTC	CASAAGAKERTLYNEQFF
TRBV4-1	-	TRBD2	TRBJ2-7	TGCGCCAGCAGCCAAGATTCCAGCGGGAGGGCCCCGTCCTACGAGCAGTACTTC	CASSQDSSGRAPSYEQYF
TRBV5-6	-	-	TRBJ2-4	TGTGCCAGCAGCTTGGCCACTATCGAAAACATTCAGTACTTC	CASSLATIENIQYF
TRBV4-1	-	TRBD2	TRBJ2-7	TGCGCCAGCAGCCAAGATGGCCGGCGAATTAGCGGGTTAACCTACGAGCAGTACTTC	CASSQDGRRISGLTYEQYF
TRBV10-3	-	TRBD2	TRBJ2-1	TGTGCCATCACCCGACTAGCGGGAACCTCTGAGCAGTTCTTC	CAITRLAGTSEQFF
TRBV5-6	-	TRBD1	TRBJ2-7	TGTGCCAGCAGCGGGGAGGACAGGGGCCTATCCTACGAGCAGTACTTC	CASSGEDRGLSYEQYF
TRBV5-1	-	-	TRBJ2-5	TGCGCCAGCAGCTTATGGGTAGCGGACAGGGAGGGCAAGAGGGAGACCCAGTACTTC	CASSLWVADREGKRETQYF
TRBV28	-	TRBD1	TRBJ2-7	TGTGCCAGCAGTTTGGGGACAGGGGGTGGAGGAGTGAACGAGCAGTACTTC	CASSLGTGGGGVNEQYF
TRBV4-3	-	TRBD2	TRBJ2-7	TGCGCCAGCAGCCAAAGACTAGCGGGATCCTACGAGCAGTACTTC	CASSQRLAGSYEQYF
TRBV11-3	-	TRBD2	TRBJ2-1	TGTGCCAGCAGCCCCGGGACTAGCGGGTCAGGACCGGAGCAGTTCTTC	CASSPGTSGSGPEQFF
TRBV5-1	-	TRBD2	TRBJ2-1	TGCGCCAGCAGCTCCCGACTAGCGGGAGGGGGGTGTAATGAGCAGTTCTTC	CASSSRLAGGGCNEQFF
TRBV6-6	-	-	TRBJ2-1	TGTGCCAGCTCCCCAGCGCGCTACAATGAGCAGTTCTTC	CASSPARYNEQFF
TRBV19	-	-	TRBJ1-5	TGTGCCAGTAGTATCACCCGTGGGGCGCAGGGCCCCCAACAGCCCCAGCATTTT	CASSITRGAQGPQQPQHF
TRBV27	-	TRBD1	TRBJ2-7	TGTGCCAGCAGTCAACAGGGGGATTACGAGCAGTACTTC	CASSQQGDYEQYF
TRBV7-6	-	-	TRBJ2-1	TGTGCCAGCAGCCAAAGTAGGGGACCGGGACACAGCTCCTACAATGAGCAGTTCTTC	CASSQSRGPGHSSYNEQFF
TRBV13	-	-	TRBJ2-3	TGTGCCAGCAGCCTCTGTAGCCCAGACACAGATACGCAGTATTTT	CASSLCSPDTDTQYF